The T cell receptor beta chain described here comes from a study of vaccination and CD4 T cells after COVID-19. Overall study findings and caveats: Convalescent patients' median share of reactive clones seen only post-vaccination was approximately 85%. The researchers studied relatively few convalescent patients and omitted early post-infection timepoints.

Trimming removed 5 bases from V and 7 bases from J, with 11 bases in between. Germline assignment: CDR1 LNHDA and CDR2 SQIVND (reference sequence). This CDR3 comprises 12 residues. This clonotype was recorded only once. The antigen is undetermined. The sample's treatment: approximately 11-day PBMC culture with coronavirus spike peptide pools or control peptides (ViraFEST assay). Days 3 and 7 were when half the medium was replaced with fresh IL-2 medium. Sequenced with the Oncomine TCR Beta short-read assay was DNA taken from cultured CD4+ T cells. TCRdb recomputed calls from the PCR reads with MiXCR, one row per CDR3 protein. The sample carries almost 20,000 distinct CDR3 sequences, approximately 80% recorded once.

The starting material was CD4+ T cells from blood, cultured in vitro, obtained after SARS-CoV-2 vaccination. The rearrangement uses TRBV19 and TRBJ1-2; maybe TRBD1 (5 bases). The clonotype was recovered from a human donor who received a COVID-19 vaccine. Here the CDR3 reads CASSVRGGGYTF. CDR3 bases: TGTGCCAGTAGTGTAAGGGGAGGTGGCTACACCTTC.